This TCR beta chain was found in a study of regulatory T cells in long-lasting Graves disease (dated by TCRdb to about 2021). Looking at the study overall: Newly diagnosed Graves' disease patients had taken antithyroid drugs for less than 3 months. Peripheral blood TCR sequencing and RNA sequencing compared persistent Graves' disease patients with newly diagnosed Graves' disease patients. The study took place in China and was registered as a clinical trial. TCR sequencing covered some 13 persistent and roughly 20 newly diagnosed Graves' disease patients, some 35 samples in total. The paper as a whole reports these results and caveats: Sequencing and analysis were restricted to the TCR beta chain. Persistent patients shared more public clonotypes among themselves (more than 2,500) than newly diagnosed patients did (about 900). Because the primary lesion, thyroid tissue, could not be accessed, the study looked at peripheral blood alone. Lower TCR Shannon entropy and fewer highly expanded clones were observed in persistent Graves' disease patients than in newly diagnosed patients, which suggested clonal expansion. The authors noted that the small sample size was a limitation that may lower accuracy.

Taken with the paper, the label for time point translates to: newly diagnosed GD, antithyroid drugs for less than 3 months. For both TCR sequencing and RNA sequencing, RNA was extracted from PBMCs in TRIzol. The diagnosis of Graves' disease was made according to American Thyroid Association guidelines. Recruitment of patients was carried out at an endocrinology department in Xi'an, China. From each patient, around 9 milliliters of peripheral blood was collected into an EDTA anticoagulant tube. PBMCs were isolated by Ficoll Paque Plus density gradient separation without further T cell sorting. RNA quality was checked with an Agilent 2100 Bioanalyzer and agarose gel, and concentration with a NanoDrop 2000. This clonotype was detected ten times or more. There is no known antigen for this receptor. No base quality information exists; no much larger clone differs at one position. Libraries were constructed by multiplex PCR. Reads for this sample came from an Illumina HiSeq 4000. iRepertoire HTBI primers and Arm-PCR amplification of CDR3 regions were used to construct TCR beta libraries. PCR products were gel purified before sequencing. Under the source paper's analysis protocol: A total of 62 TRBV and under 15 TRBJ segments were identified across samples and were used for gene usage analysis of CDR3 amino acid clonotypes. Filtered high-quality paired reads were merged into contigs using COPE and FqMerger. BLAST was used to align contigs to IMGT TRBV, TRBD and TRBJ reference genes, and CDR3 was defined according to IMGT. Highly expanded clones were defined as clonotypes with a frequency above 0.1%. Shannon entropy was used to measure repertoire diversity, and the Gini coefficient was used to measure V-J evenness. Public clonotypes were defined as clonotypes shared by more than one individual. In TCRdb, the public reads were trimmed at Q25 with fastp and aligned with MiXCR, with productive beta chains retained. Rows matching on CDR3 protein sequence are summarized as one entry with the most common DNA and genes. The V and J calls here are based on TCRdb, not the publication. Present in this sample are 300,000 to 400,000 distinct CDR3 sequences, 15% to 20% of which were seen just once. The ten largest clones capture 35% to 45% of the sample.

The TCR comes from a female donor with Graves disease. This specimen was peripheral blood mononuclear cells (PBMCs), taken at new diagnosis, from a patient treated with antithyroid drugs.

The DNA sequence reads TGCAGTGCTAGGCGGATTTACCAAGAGACCCAGTACTTC. This translates into CSARRIYQETQYF. Here the chain combines TRBV20-1 and TRBJ2-5, with no reliable assignment of the D segment. CDR1 DFQATT and CDR2 SNEGSKA are derived from the germline V gene (reference sequence). Trimming removed 3 bases from V and 0 bases from J, leaving 8 bases between the germline ends. The CDR3 contains 13 residues, cysteine and phenylalanine counted. The entry retains the CDR3 DNA only, 39 bases that are in frame from base 1.